This T cell receptor beta chain was sequenced for a study of T-cell memory formation after mild COVID-19 (dated by TCRdb to the early 2020s). Regarding the study in general: TCR sequence clusters from the two donors were found to be largely donor specific. In a couple of donors, T-cell clones that expanded and contracted after mild COVID-19 were followed by sequencing TCRalpha and TCRbeta repertoires longitudinally. Two young, previously healthy adult volunteers, one female and one male, were included in the cohort. Study-level results and caveats: Balanced CD4/CD8 phenotypes were observed for clones contracting from day 15 to 85, whereas a bias towards CD4+ was observed for a second wave of clones expanding from day 15 to 37. The second-wave clones that peaked on day 37 were not confirmed to be SARS-CoV-2 specific. The detection of some responding clones in pre-infection memory suggests that pre-existing cross-reactive memory T cells joined the SARS-CoV-2 response. Contracting CD4+ clones were found mainly in CM and EM memory subsets, while CD8+ clones were enriched in EMRA. Only two mild cases were covered by the study, and larger cohorts that include severe cases with pre-infection samples were considered necessary.

This clonotype came up a few times. Its antigen is currently not known. Base qualities are missing; no much larger clone stands one base away. Ficoll-Paque density gradient centrifugation was the method used to isolate PBMCs. Relative to germline, V is 7 bases shorter and J is 4 bases shorter, with 16 bases between their ends. The germline V gene sets CDR1 to SNHLY and CDR2 to FYNNEI. The cysteine opens and the phenylalanine closes a CDR3 of 14 amino acids. Only the CDR3 DNA stays, 42 bases, in frame from base 1. The listed sequencing device is Illumina NovaSeq 6000. cDNA libraries for TCRalpha and TCRbeta were prepared by 5'RACE using constant-segment primers, with sample barcodes and unique molecular identifiers added. Trizol reagent was used to extract RNA from every sample. Amplification of the libraries took two PCR steps, and the second step added a second sample barcode plus Illumina TruSeq adapters. The libraries were sequenced on an Illumina NovaSeq using 2 x 150 bp paired-end reads. The study's processing was this. With migec v1.2.7, reads were demultiplexed and then collapsed into UMI-guided consensus sequences. With mixcr v2.1.11, UMI consensuses were aligned to TRA and TRB V and J templates and assembled into clonotypes. A clonotype was counted as expanded or contracted only when both edgeR and NoisET called the clonotype significant, with the noise models trained on biological replicates. For edgeR calls, the thresholds were a false discovery rate-adjusted p below 0.01 and a log2 fold-change of 1. As an exploratory analysis of dynamics, max-normalized trajectories of the 1000 most abundant clonotypes were examined with PCA combined with hierarchical clustering. The CD4 or CD8 phenotype of responding clones was assigned using the separately sequenced CD4+ and CD8+ repertoires. TCRdb applied fastp at Q25 and MiXCR to the public reads, then kept only in-frame beta chains. Records with the same CDR3 protein are collapsed into one entry carrying the most frequent genes and DNA. TCRdb's processing, not the authors' own work, is the source of the V and J calls. The sample contains 470,000 or so distinct CDR3 sequences, about a sixth of them found a single time. Together, the top ten hold roughly 21% of the sample.

The clonotype was recovered from a man aged 18 to 30 who had mild COVID-19 (a few samples of this study predate the infection). The sample titles of this study are shuffled in the database, so cell type and time point are left out; the donor was told from shared clones. The sample was PBMCs or a T cell subset sorted from them (not recorded which). This chain is built from TRBV2 and TRBJ1-1; too little of a D gene remains to name it. The bases are TGTGCCAGCAAGCTGGATATGAGGAGCACTGAAGCTTTCTTT. Translation gives CASKLDMRSTEAFF. With the portions outside the CDR3 filled from the reference TRBV2 and TRBJ1-1 genes, the complete variable region becomes EPEVTQTPSHQVTQMGQEVILRCVPISNHLYFYWYRQILGQKVEFLVSFYNNEISEKSEIFDDQFSVERPDGSNFTLKIRSTKLEDSAMYFCASKLDMRSTEAFFGQGTRLTVV.